Listed below are T cell receptor beta chains from one sample, sequenced in a study of human T cells and chemical hapten exposure. TCRdb processed the RACE reads anew with MiXCR; each CDR3 protein has one entry. Of some 340,000 distinct CDR3 sequences in the sample, around 7% were seen once. Here the sequenced sample was whole blood, taken in connection with sensitization to the hapten diphenylcyclopropenone (DPC). The receptors were sampled from a woman between 18 and 29 years old with alopecia areata. Some clones in this sample may be carry-over from other donors' samples. Each CDR3 is given with its conserved first and last residue. The order of the fields is J gene, clone size, D gene, V gene, CDR3 DNA, CDR3 protein. The D gene is left open where the match is weak. Where a row states a size, it is once, few, many or the class of an expanded clone; other rows omit it.

>TRBJ2-5|many|NA|TRBV7-7
TGTGCTAGCAGCTTAGAATTGGCGGGAGAGACCCAGTACTTC
CASSLELAGETQYF
>TRBJ1-6|few|TRBD1|TRBV6-5
TGTGCCAGCAGTCTGACAGGGTCGAGTTCACCCCTCCACTTT
CASSLTGSSSPLHF
>TRBJ1-6|NA|NA|TRBV7-9
TGTGCCAGCAGCCCGACGGGGATCTATAATTCACCCCTCCACTTT
CASSPTGIYNSPLHF
>TRBJ2-5|many|TRBD2|TRBV7-7
TGTGCTAGCAGCGGGGGCCCGGATGGGTGGACCCAGTACTTC
CASSGGPDGWTQYF
>TRBJ2-3|NA|TRBD2|TRBV20-1
TGCAGTGCGGCGGTAGCGGGGGTCACAGATACGCAGTATTTT
CSAAVAGVTDTQYF
>TRBJ1-5|NA|NA|TRBV20-1
TGCAGTGCTAGAGATTATGAGCGGCCTCTTAATCAGCCCCAGCATTTT
CSARDYERPLNQPQHF
>TRBJ2-6|NA|NA|TRBV4-3
TGCGCCAGCAGCCAAGGCCCCCCAGGGTATGGCCTTAGCTCTGGGGCCAACGTCCTGACTTTC
CASSQGPPGYGLSSGANVLTF
>TRBJ1-2|NA|NA|TRBV12-3/TRBV12-4
TGTGCCAGCAGTCTGAACCCGCGGGCCTATGGCTACACCTTC
CASSLNPRAYGYTF
>TRBJ1-5|NA|NA|TRBV12-5
TGTGCTAGTGGTTTGGAGTCTAATCAGCCCCAGCATTTT
CASGLESNQPQHF
>TRBJ2-5|NA|TRBD2|TRBV7-8
TGTGCCAGCAGTCCACGTTCCGGGACTAGCGGGGGTTCCCAGTACTTC
CASSPRSGTSGGSQYF
>TRBJ2-7|few|NA|TRBV6-2/TRBV6-3
TGTGCCAGCAGCCTGACAGTCTACGAGCAGTACTTC
CASSLTVYEQYF
>TRBJ2-4|NA|TRBD2|TRBV4-3
TGCGCCAGCAGCCAAGAAGTAAATACGGGGGGGTTCAAAAACATTCAGTACTTC
CASSQEVNTGGFKNIQYF
>TRBJ2-4|many|NA|TRBV6-1
TGTGCCAGCAGTGAGGGGCTCTGGAAGGAAGCCAAAAACATTCAGTACTTC
CASSEGLWKEAKNIQYF
>TRBJ1-6|NA|NA|TRBV18
TGTGCCAGCTCACCTCGGCGCAGGGCAACCGGGGGATCACCCCTCCACTTT
CASSPRRRATGGSPLHF
>TRBJ1-5|NA|NA|TRBV11-2
TGTGCCAGCAGCTTAGATTTCACCCGGCCCCAGCATTTT
CASSLDFTRPQHF
>TRBJ2-1|many|NA|TRBV7-2
TGTGCCAGCAGCTCTCGATCGGGCTCCTACAATGAGCAGTTCTTC
CASSSRSGSYNEQFF
>TRBJ1-6|NA|NA|TRBV28
TGTGCCAGCAGTTTCGGTCAAACCATCGGATCACCCCTCCACTTT
CASSFGQTIGSPLHF
>TRBJ1-5|NA|TRBD1|TRBV4-3
TGCGCCAGCAGCCAAGATCCCCGCGACAGGGCTTACAATCAGCCCCAGCATTTT
CASSQDPRDRAYNQPQHF
>TRBJ1-1|NA|NA|TRBV11-1
TGTGCCAGCAGCCTGATTGCGGAACTGAACACTGAAGCTTTCTTT
CASSLIAELNTEAFF
>TRBJ1-4|few|TRBD1|TRBV2
TGTGCCAGCAGTTTGGAGGGGGCGTATGAAAAACTGTTTTTT
CASSLEGAYEKLFF
>TRBJ2-7|NA|NA|TRBV18
TGTGCCAGCTCACCCGCCGGGGGCCTGTCCTACGAGCAGTACTTC
CASSPAGGLSYEQYF
>TRBJ2-4|many|NA|TRBV7-9
TGTGCCAGCAGCTTAGCCGAGGGGCAGAACATTCAGTACTTC
CASSLAEGQNIQYF
>TRBJ1-1|many|NA|TRBV29-1
TGCAGCGTTGATTCCTCTGAAGCGGCTTTCTTT
CSVDSSEAAFF
>TRBJ2-1|many|NA|TRBV4-3
TGCGCCAGCAGCCTTCCTCCGGGGGTCACCCTAATCGATGAGCAGTTCTTC
CASSLPPGVTLIDEQFF
>TRBJ1-5|NA|NA|TRBV6-5
TGTGCCAGCAGTTACAGAGTGAACAGGGTTCTCGTTAGCAATCAGCCCCAGCATTTT
CASSYRVNRVLVSNQPQHF
>TRBJ1-3|NA|TRBD1|TRBV28
TGTGCCAGCAAGTGGACAGGGGGCTCTGGAAACACCATATATTTT
CASKWTGGSGNTIYF
>TRBJ1-6|NA|NA|TRBV7-9
TGTGCCAGCAGCTTAGAAAGGGCAGGGGCAGGACCCCTCCACTTT
CASSLERAGAGPLHF
>TRBJ2-7|many|NA|TRBV20-1
TGCAGTGCTAGAGCCACAGGGCTGGTCTCCTACGAGCAGTACTTC
CSARATGLVSYEQYF
>TRBJ2-1|NA|NA|TRBV28
TGTGCCAGCAGTTTAAGGGAGAGGCAGTTCTTC
CASSLRERQFF
>TRBJ2-3|NA|TRBD1|TRBV9
TGTGCCAGCAGCACCCGACAGGGCAGGGGCACAGATACGCAGTATTTT
CASSTRQGRGTDTQYF
>TRBJ2-2|many|NA|TRBV5-6
TGTGCCAGCAGCTTGGATAACACCGGGGAGCTGTTTTTT
CASSLDNTGELFF
>TRBJ1-1|many|NA|TRBV12-3/TRBV12-4
TGTGCCAGCAGGACCGAAACTGAAGCTTTCTTT
CASRTETEAFF
>TRBJ1-6|NA|NA|TRBV3-1
TGTGCCAGCAGCCAAGGGGGAGGAGGTAATTCACCCCTCCACTTT
CASSQGGGGNSPLHF
>TRBJ1-6|few|TRBD1|TRBV6-6
TGTGCCTCTAACAGGGGGCTCGATTCACCCCTCCACTTT
CASNRGLDSPLHF
>TRBJ1-5|few|NA|TRBV12-3/TRBV12-4
TGTGCCAGCAGTTTGGCCTCAAACTATCAGCCCCAGCATTTT
CASSLASNYQPQHF
>TRBJ2-2|many|NA|TRBV27
TGTGCCAGCAGTTTTATCCAGTACGTGAACACCGGGGAGCTGTTTTTT
CASSFIQYVNTGELFF
>TRBJ2-1|many|NA|TRBV11-3
TGTGCCAGCAGCACCCCCGACGGAGACAATGAGCAGTTCTTC
CASSTPDGDNEQFF
>TRBJ2-7|many|NA|TRBV10-3
TGTGCCATCAGCCAACAGGGCCTTTCCTACGAGCAGTACTTC
CAISQQGLSYEQYF
>TRBJ1-1|many|TRBD1|TRBV6-2/TRBV6-3
TGTGCCAGCAGGCCCGTCACAGGGGGCACTGAAGCTTTCTTT
CASRPVTGGTEAFF
>TRBJ2-5|NA|NA|TRBV6-2/TRBV6-3
TGTGCCACCCTTATGCGATACCAAGAGACCCAGTACTTC
CATLMRYQETQYF